Listed below are T cell receptor beta chains from one sample, sequenced in a study of T-cell memory formation after mild COVID-19. One entry per CDR3 protein results from TCRdb running MiXCR on the 5' RACE reads. The sample includes roughly 620,000 distinct CDR3 sequences, about a sixth of them seen just once. The specimen sequenced was PBMCs or a T cell subset sorted from them (not recorded which). Receptors originate from an adult woman who had mild COVID-19 (a few samples of this study predate the infection). Cell type and time point are not known. CDR3s include the opening cysteine and the closing phenylalanine or tryptophan. Fields, in order: V gene, J gene, clone size, D gene, CDR3 DNA, CDR3 protein. The D gene is left open where the match is weak. Expanded clones are given a class, and other clones once, few, many or no size at all.

TRBV2,TRBJ2-3,few,NA,TGTGCCCTCACAGATACGCAGTATTTT,CALTDTQYF
TRBV29-1,TRBJ2-7,many,NA,TGCAGCGTTGCTACGGTGGTCTCCTACGAGCAGTACTTC,CSVATVVSYEQYF
TRBV24-1,TRBJ2-2,NA,NA,TGTGCCACCAACAGGGCGAACACCGGGGAGCTGTTTTTT,CATNRANTGELFF
TRBV5-6,TRBJ2-7,NA,NA,TGTGCCAGCAGCTTGTCTTGGGTACTCTACGAGCAGTACTTC,CASSLSWVLYEQYF
TRBV27,TRBJ1-1,few,TRBD1,TGTGCCAGCAGTTTCTACACAGGGGGCGCAGGAGCTTTCTTT,CASSFYTGGAGAFF
TRBV7-2,TRBJ1-5,NA,NA,TGTGCCAGCAGCGCCCAGGGGCATCAGCCCCAGCATTTT,CASSAQGHQPQHF
TRBV27,TRBJ2-7,NA,NA,TGTGCCAGCAGTTTATTGGCAGGGACCTACGAGCAGTACTTC,CASSLLAGTYEQYF
TRBV20-1,TRBJ2-5,few,TRBD2,TGCAGTGCCCCGCGTTATGTAAGCGGGACTGTAGCCGAGACCCAGTACTTC,CSAPRYVSGTVAETQYF
TRBV2,TRBJ2-7,NA,NA,TGTGCCAGCAGTAAGGACAGACTCAACTACGAGCAGTACTTC,CASSKDRLNYEQYF
TRBV7-2,TRBJ2-5,few,TRBD1,TGTGCCAGCAGCCAGACAGGGGGACGACCCATCCAAGAGACCCAGTACTTC,CASSQTGGRPIQETQYF
TRBV7-9,TRBJ1-5,NA,NA,TGTGCCAGCGGGCTCCGTCAGCCCCAGCATTTT,CASGLRQPQHF
TRBV7-2,TRBJ2-1,few,TRBD2,TGTGCCAGCAGCCCGAGAGGCGGGAGGGCCGGTAATGAGCAGTTCTTC,CASSPRGGRAGNEQFF
TRBV7-3,TRBJ2-1,few,NA,TGTGCCAGCAGCAATCCCCAGCCTGGTTACAATGAGCAGTTCTTC,CASSNPQPGYNEQFF
TRBV27,TRBJ2-1,NA,NA,TGTGCCAGCAGTTTAAGGACACGGATCTTAAATGAGCAGTTCTTC,CASSLRTRILNEQFF
TRBV20-1,TRBJ2-2,few,NA,TGCAGTGCTATAAACACGAACACCGGGGAGCTGTTTTTT,CSAINTNTGELFF
TRBV7-3,TRBJ2-4,few,NA,TGTGCCAGCAGCTTAACGGGGGGATCTAAAAACATTCAGTACTTC,CASSLTGGSKNIQYF
TRBV5-1,TRBJ1-5,NA,TRBD1,TGCGCCAGCAGCTTTAAGAGGACAGGGAGGCCCAATCAGCCCCAGCATTTT,CASSFKRTGRPNQPQHF
TRBV5-1,TRBJ2-3,NA,TRBD1,TGCGCCAGCAGCCCCGGACAGGGGGCGTTCGCAGATACGCAGTATTTT,CASSPGQGAFADTQYF
TRBV9,TRBJ2-5,few,NA,TGTGCCAGCAGCGTGGTCAGCGGCCAAGAGACCCAGTACTTC,CASSVVSGQETQYF
TRBV11-2,TRBJ1-6,NA,NA,TGTGCCAGCAGCTTAGATCGGGGTGAACTTAATTCACCCCTCCACTTT,CASSLDRGELNSPLHF
TRBV19,TRBJ2-1,once,TRBD2,TGTGCCAGTAGTTCCCCAGGGACTAGCGGGAGCGATGAGCAGTTCTTC,CASSSPGTSGSDEQFF
TRBV3-1,TRBJ2-2,few,NA,TGTGCCAGCAGCCGCCGGGCCCGGACAACCGGGGAGCTGTTTTTT,CASSRRARTTGELFF
TRBV6-5,TRBJ1-2,NA,NA,TGTGCCAGCAGTCGCGGACTTTATGGCTACACCTTC,CASSRGLYGYTF
TRBV9,TRBJ1-2,few,NA,TGTGCCAGCAGCGCAGTGGGGGGGGATCGTGGCTACACCTTC,CASSAVGGDRGYTF
TRBV9,TRBJ2-7,many,TRBD1,TGTGCCAGCAGCGTAAAACAGGGGGCGAGTTTGTCCTACGAGCAGTACTTC,CASSVKQGASLSYEQYF
TRBV7-7,TRBJ2-3,NA,TRBD1,TGTGCTAGCAGCCGCGGACAGGGGGCAGATACGCAGTATTTT,CASSRGQGADTQYF
TRBV10-3,TRBJ1-2,NA,NA,TGTGCCATCAGTGGGGACCTCACTGGCTACACCTTC,CAISGDLTGYTF
TRBV9,TRBJ2-2,many,NA,TGTGCCAGCAGCCCCCGGAGCCCTTCACCATTCACCGGGGAGCTGTTTTTT,CASSPRSPSPFTGELFF
TRBV28,TRBJ1-6,NA,TRBD1,TGTGCCAGCAGTCCCATTGACAGGGATGATTCACCCCTCCACTTT,CASSPIDRDDSPLHF
TRBV6-6,TRBJ2-7,NA,TRBD1,TGTGCCAGCAGTTACTCCAGGGACAGGGGAACTTACGAGCAGTACTTC,CASSYSRDRGTYEQYF
TRBV9,TRBJ2-7,NA,NA,TGTGCCAGCAGCGTAGAAGGCCGAGGCGCCCACGAGCAGTACTTC,CASSVEGRGAHEQYF
TRBV29-1,TRBJ2-7,NA,TRBD2,TGCAGCGTTCCAAGGGTAGCGGGAGGGTACGAGCAGTACTTC,CSVPRVAGGYEQYF
TRBV18,TRBJ2-1,NA,TRBD2,TGTGCCAGCTCACCAAAGCGGGAGTTTTACAATGAGCAGTTCTTC,CASSPKREFYNEQFF
TRBV2,TRBJ1-2,NA,NA,TGTGCCAGCAGTCCCGAGAAAAAGACAGAGGGAACCTTC,CASSPEKKTEGTF
TRBV4-1,TRBJ2-1,NA,TRBD2,TGCGCCAGCAGCCTAGGGACTAGCGGGACATTCTACAATGAGCAGTTCTTC,CASSLGTSGTFYNEQFF
TRBV6-5,TRBJ2-7,NA,TRBD1,TGTGCCAGCAGTAGGGACAGGAGCCACGAGCAGTACTTC,CASSRDRSHEQYF
TRBV19,TRBJ2-3,NA,NA,TGTGCCAGTAGCGCTACTACAGGGAGGAGCACAGATACGCAGTATTTT,CASSATTGRSTDTQYF
TRBV27,TRBJ2-3,few,NA,TGTGCCAGCAGTTTCACCGGGCCCCCCACAGATACGCAGTATTTT,CASSFTGPPTDTQYF
TRBV15,TRBJ2-5,NA,NA,TGTGCCACCAGGGGAGATGGCGAGACCCAGTACTTC,CATRGDGETQYF
TRBV3-1,TRBJ2-7,NA,TRBD2,TGTGCCAGCAGTCGGACTAGCGGGGATTACGAGCAGTACTTC,CASSRTSGDYEQYF
TRBV6-2/TRBV6-3,TRBJ2-7,few,NA,TGTGCCAGCAAGGACAGAGCCTACGAGCAGTACTTC,CASKDRAYEQYF
TRBV4-3,TRBJ2-3,NA,NA,TGCGCCAGCAGCCACGTCCACGTTCGAGGAGGGGACACAGATACGCAGTATTTT,CASSHVHVRGGDTDTQYF
TRBV30,TRBJ2-2,NA,TRBD1,TGTGCCTGGGCTGATACAGGGGACAACACCGGGGAGCTGTTTTTT,CAWADTGDNTGELFF
TRBV6-2/TRBV6-3,TRBJ2-3,NA,NA,TGTGCCAGCAAAGGCTCCTCGACCCGTGCAGATACGCAGTATTTT,CASKGSSTRADTQYF
TRBV12-3/TRBV12-4,TRBJ1-2,NA,TRBD1,TGTGCCAGCTATCGTCAGGGGGACAGAAACTATGGCTACACCTTC,CASYRQGDRNYGYTF
TRBV12-3/TRBV12-4,TRBJ2-6,NA,NA,TGTGCCAGCACCGTCATGGTGACGGGCGGCACTGGGGCCAACGTCCTGACTTTC,CASTVMVTGGTGANVLTF
TRBV29-1,TRBJ2-2,few,NA,TGCAGCGTCTTAAGGGGGAACACCGGGGAGCTGTTTTTT,CSVLRGNTGELFF
TRBV24-1,TRBJ2-1,NA,NA,TGTGCCACCAGGGCAGAGGGGGTCGAACAGTTCTTC,CATRAEGVEQFF
TRBV6-5,TRBJ1-3,NA,NA,TGTGCCAGCAGTCGGACGGGAGCTCTTGGAAACACCATATATTTT,CASSRTGALGNTIYF
TRBV7-8,TRBJ1-2,NA,NA,TGTGCCAGCAGCTTACGACAGAACTATGGCTACACCTTC,CASSLRQNYGYTF
TRBV19,TRBJ1-2,few,TRBD1,TGTGCCACCGGACAGGTCCGTGGCTACACCTTC,CATGQVRGYTF
TRBV5-1,TRBJ1-6,few,NA,TGCGCCAGCAGCTTGTCGCAGGGGAATAATTCACCCCTCCACTTT,CASSLSQGNNSPLHF
TRBV20-1,TRBJ2-2,NA,NA,TGCAGTGTTCAAGGGGGGTTGAACACCGGGGAGCTGTTTTTT,CSVQGGLNTGELFF
TRBV24-1,TRBJ2-7,NA,NA,TGTGCCACCAGTGATCCAGGGGCCTACGAGCAGTACTTC,CATSDPGAYEQYF